In its sample, the clone carrying this T cell receptor beta chain was seen a few times. Its target is not known. Amplification targeted TCR beta CDR3 regions from RNA transcripts. The HTBI set primed first-round TCR CDR3 RT-PCR. TCRdb called the multiplex PCR reads again in MiXCR, with one record for every CDR3 protein. The data contain some 210,000 distinct CDR3 sequences, over 15% of them singletons. The study excluded patients with uncontrolled infection, other autoimmune disease, pregnancy or lactation. This entry belongs to a study of T cells in Graves' hyperthyroidism and ophthalmopathy. General study results and limits: A model built on 13 V-J features separated ophthalmopathy from stable hyperthyroidism.

Sample: blood. The origin of this receptor is a man between 50 and 59 years old with Graves' hyperthyroidism.

This CDR3 reads CASRPSPSMNTDTQYF. CDR3 coding DNA: TGTGCCAGCAGGCCTAGCCCCAGCATGAACACAGATACGCAGTATTTT. This chain joins TRBV7-9 and TRBJ2-3; maybe TRBD2 (5 bases). V lost 6 bases and J 2 bases, leaving 18 bases between the germline ends. The CDR3 loop spans 16 amino acids. The germline V gene has CDR1 SEHNR and CDR2 FQNEAQ (reference sequence).